A single sample is the source of the 3 T cell receptor beta chains below, sequenced in a study of cytomegalovirus exposure and HLA in healthy donors. The PCR used 60 Vbeta and 13 Jbeta primers. This table comes from immunoSEQ multiplex PCR, and its TCRdb copy is limited to in-frame clones, with some not included. This repertoire shows around 200,000 clones, about 74% found once; its top ten account for 15% to 19%. The sample comprised PBMCs. Receptors were obtained from a middle-aged man in good health and CMV-seronegative.

The chain recombines TRBV27 with TRBJ2-4, with D unclear. CDR3 size: 15 residues. V was shortened by 5 bases and J by 0 bases, with 11 bases between the two germline ends. Germline V gives CDR1 MNHEY, CDR2 SMNVEV (reference sequence). CDR3 in DNA: TGTGCCAGCAGTACGGGTTTCCTAGCCAAAAACATTCAGTACTTC. It specifies CASSTGFLAKNIQYF.

In its sample, this clone was seen a few times. The chain employs TRBV5-6 and TRBJ2-3; TRBD2 might be the D (5 bases). The V and J ends lost 5 bases and 3 bases respectively, with 13 bases between them. In germline, CDR1 is SGHDT, CDR2 YYEEEE. The CDR3 runs to 14 residues. The CDR3: CASSSSGGTDTQYF. CDR3 DNA sequence: TGTGCCAGCAGTTCCTCGGGCGGGACAGATACGCAGTATTTT.

V and J are TRBV10-2 and TRBJ2-7; the D gene is possibly TRBD2 (6 bases). Per germline, CDR1 WSHSY and CDR2 SAAADI. The CDR3 totals 13 residues. Trimming shortened V by 4 bases and J by 1 base, and 8 bases separated the two germline ends. Here the CDR3 reads CASSGGLSYEQYF. CDR3 nucleotides: TGCGCCAGCAGTGGGGGACTGTCCTACGAGCAGTACTTC.